A single T cell receptor beta chain is shown here with its context. The clone's antigen remains unknown. No clone much larger than this one lies a single base away; base qualities are absent. Library method: the immunoSEQ multiplex PCR assay. On the authors' methods: A statistical classification framework was built to diagnose cytomegalovirus status from the catalog of TCR beta chain sequences. TCRdb obtained this table from immuneACCESS and retained in-frame rearrangements with V and J assigned. These tables miss some clones; where compared with another copy, unresolved V genes account for less than half of the shortfall, and the remainder is unexplained. V and J calls and clone size are copied from that table; D and trimming were computed from the DNA. The sample has roughly 57,000 clones on record, roughly 93% of them singletons. Under 2% of the sample rests with the top ten. The sample is drawn from a study of cytomegalovirus exposure and HLA in healthy donors (dated by TCRdb to about 2017). Background on the whole study: According to a later analysis, the roughly 120 validation repertoires were produced on the same platform as the approximately 620 repertoires of the first cohort. The study aimed to test whether cataloging public T cell receptors could reveal signatures of past pathogen exposure. Besides the first cohort of under 700 subjects, a separate validation cohort made up of over 95 different subjects was used. High-throughput TCR immunosequencing, statistical association of individual TCRs with disease status, and machine learning were combined to predict cytomegalovirus infection status. Overall study outcomes, separate from this receptor: A later analysis lacked HLA typing for the validation cohort, so it scored co-occurrence in that cohort across all 130 or so repertoires. In vitro tests confirmed that a few of the cytomegalovirus-associated TCR beta chains recognize cytomegalovirus antigens. The classifier was reported to diagnose cytomegalovirus status with high specificity and sensitivity in both the original and validation cohorts. A later analysis found that TCRs clustered in the first cohort also tended to co-occur in the 120 validation repertoires, with about 94% of cluster scores above 0. The study gave a list of under 200 TCR beta chains associated with cytomegalovirus. While some public TCRs were present in many individuals, most TCR sequences turned up only very rarely across donors. The authors suggested that the approach could potentially be generalized to other disease states and immunological phenotypes.

The donors were included in the validation cohort of some 120 subjects, a group kept apart from the approximately 670-subject first cohort. Germline trimming: 8 bases from V, 5 bases from J; junction bases outside gene matches: 18. Including cysteine and phenylalanine, the CDR3 has 17 amino acids. The entry retains the CDR3 DNA only, 51 bases that are in frame from base 1. The germline V gene supplies CDR1 MRHNA and CDR2 SNTAGT. The sequence is built from TRBV6-4 and TRBJ2-7, with 10 bases matching TRBD1. This clonotype was obtained from a woman aged 18-29 years in good health and CMV-seropositive. Sequencing was carried out using PBMCs. The nucleotide sequence is TGTGCCAGCGGGGGCGGGGGCCGCGGGACAGGGGAAGACGAGCAGTACTTC. Its translation is CASGGGGRGTGEDEQYF.